A selection of T cell receptor beta chains follows, all from one sample in a study of Ad26.COV2.S vaccination and SARS-CoV-2 variants. Only in-frame clones appear in the TCRdb table, and some are missing; sequencing was by immunoSEQ multiplex PCR. The sample shows just over 350,000 clones, 70% to 90% of them seen only once. The sequences come from peripheral blood, collected in a trial of Ad26.COV2.S vaccine versus placebo. The origin of the receptors is a person aged 18 to 59 who received the Ad26.COV2.S COVID-19 vaccine or a placebo. Both conserved end residues are part of each CDR3. D genes are given only for firm matches. Size is stated for part of the rows, as once, few or many counts, or as a class when the clone is expanded.

V	D	J	size	DNA	CDR3
TRBV30	.	TRBJ1-2	.	TGTGCCTGGAGTCGGGAGAGAGGAAACTATGGCTACACCTTC	CAWSRERGNYGYTF
TRBV5-1	.	TRBJ2-5	.	TGCGCCAGCAGCCCGAACCGGGCGCAACGTTACCAAGAGACCCAGTACTTC	CASSPNRAQRYQETQYF
TRBV21-1	.	TRBJ1-1	.	TGTGCCAGCAGCAAGGACAGGAACACTGAAGCTTTCTTT	CASSKDRNTEAFF
TRBV28	.	TRBJ2-5	.	TGTGCCAGTTGTACGCTGTACCAAGAGACCCAGTACTTC	CASCTLYQETQYF
TRBV10-3	.	TRBJ1-1	few	TGTGCCATCAGGAGCGGAGGGGCTGGTAGAGAAGCTTTCTTT	CAIRSGGAGREAFF
TRBV7-2	.	TRBJ1-2	.	TGTGCCAGCAGCTTAGTGGCCGCAGGGAATGGCTACACCTTC	CASSLVAAGNGYTF
TRBV28	TRBD2	TRBJ2-3	.	TGTGCCAGCAGTTTTCAGGCGGGAGGGTTCACAGATACGCAGTATTTT	CASSFQAGGFTDTQYF
TRBV30	.	TRBJ1-2	.	TGTGCCTGGAGTCAGGCGGGGAGGGAGAACTATGGCTACACCTTC	CAWSQAGRENYGYTF
TRBV19	.	TRBJ1-5	few	TGTGCGAGTTGGGCAGGGAATCAGCCCCAGCATTTT	CASWAGNQPQHF
TRBV2	TRBD1	TRBJ1-2	few	TGTGCCAGCAGTCCAGACAGGGGGGCGGGTGGCTACACCTTC	CASSPDRGAGGYTF
TRBV6-5	.	TRBJ1-1	.	TGTGCCAGCTATTCCCAGGGGTTGAACACTGAAGCTTTCTTT	CASYSQGLNTEAFF
TRBV7-2	TRBD2	TRBJ2-7	once	TGTGCCAGCAGCCCGACTAGCGGGACTCAGGGCGAGCAGTACTTC	CASSPTSGTQGEQYF
TRBV10-1	.	TRBJ1-4	.	TGCGCCAGCAGTGAGTCGGCCGGGCAGGCAAGACTGTTTTTT	CASSESAGQARLFF
TRBV18	.	TRBJ2-1	once	TGTGCCAGCTCACTCCTACAGGGCGCCAACGGGGATGAGCAGTTCTTC	CASSLLQGANGDEQFF
TRBV6-5	TRBD1	TRBJ2-5	.	TGTGCCAGCAGGGTGGGACAGGGGATGCAGACCCAGTACTTC	CASRVGQGMQTQYF
TRBV18	.	TRBJ1-2	.	TGTGCCAGCTCACCAGAGGGGAGGATCTATGGCTACACCTTC	CASSPEGRIYGYTF
TRBV6-5	.	TRBJ1-1	.	TGTGCCAGCAGTTCCGCGGGGGGAGTGAACACTGAAGCTTTCTTT	CASSSAGGVNTEAFF
TRBV4-3	.	TRBJ1-1	.	TGCGCCAGCAGCCAAGATACAAGGGCCCCGAACACTGAAGCTTTCTTT	CASSQDTRAPNTEAFF
TRBV9	.	TRBJ2-2	.	TGTGCCAGCAGTAAACTTACGGGACAATCGAACACCGGGGAGCTGTTTTTT	CASSKLTGQSNTGELFF
TRBV18	.	TRBJ1-1	.	TGTGCCAGCTCACCCTCAACACGAGGGGGGGACACTGAAGCTTTCTTT	CASSPSTRGGDTEAFF
TRBV7-2	.	TRBJ2-3	.	TGTGCCAGCAGCGCCGGCCGTTTCCTGTCCCCAGATACGCAGTATTTT	CASSAGRFLSPDTQYF
TRBV27	.	TRBJ2-3	once	TGTGCCAGCAGTTTTGTCATGGGAGGTGTTGGACGGAATACGCAGTATTTT	CASSFVMGGVGRNTQYF
TRBV27	.	TRBJ2-3	.	TGTGCCAGCAGTTTTGGGGGGCTGGCAGATACGCAGTATTTT	CASSFGGLADTQYF
TRBV11-2	TRBD1	TRBJ1-5	.	TGTGCCAGCAGCCGATGGGGGGACAGGGGACAGCCCCAGCATTTT	CASSRWGDRGQPQHF
TRBV6-2/TRBV6-3	TRBD2	TRBJ2-2	.	TGTGCCAGCAGTGGACTAGCGGCTACGAACACCGGGGAGCTGTTTTTT	CASSGLAATNTGELFF
TRBV5-1	TRBD1	TRBJ1-5	.	TGCGCCAGCAGCCCCGGACAGGTCAATCAGCCCCAGCATTTT	CASSPGQVNQPQHF
TRBV6-2/TRBV6-3	.	TRBJ2-2	.	TGTGCCAGCAGTACGAGACACACCTCAGGGGCCGGGGAGCTGTTTTTT	CASSTRHTSGAGELFF
TRBV7-2	.	TRBJ1-3	.	TGTGCCAGCAGCCTACGCGGGGAGGCAAACACCATATATTTT	CASSLRGEANTIYF
TRBV19	TRBD1	TRBJ2-1	.	TGTGCCAGTAGTATAGGTGGGGGACAGGGGGCTTGGAATGAGCAGTTCTTC	CASSIGGGQGAWNEQFF
TRBV28	TRBD2	TRBJ2-1	once	TGTGCCAGCAATTTAGCGGGATACAATGAGCAGTTCTTC	CASNLAGYNEQFF
TRBV13	TRBD1	TRBJ1-3	.	TGTGCCAGCAGCTTATTTTGGGACAGGGGTCGGCGGAGCTCTGGAAACACCATATATTTT	CASSLFWDRGRRSSGNTIYF
TRBV18	TRBD2	TRBJ2-2	.	TGTGCCAGCTCACCGAGACTAGCGGACCACACCGGGGAGCTGTTTTTT	CASSPRLADHTGELFF
TRBV30	.	TRBJ1-3	.	TGTGCCCATTATTGGGGGAAAGGAAACACCATATATTTT	CAHYWGKGNTIYF
TRBV28	.	TRBJ1-5	.	TGTGCCAGCAGTTTCGGTCAGCCCCAGCATTTT	CASSFGQPQHF
TRBV4-3	.	TRBJ2-7	.	TGCGCCAGCAGCCAAGGACTCCTAACCTACGAGCAGTACTTC	CASSQGLLTYEQYF
TRBV2	.	TRBJ1-3	.	TGTGCCAGCACCAGGGACTCTGGAAACACCATATATTTT	CASTRDSGNTIYF
TRBV5-1	TRBD1	TRBJ2-2	.	TGCGCCAGCAGCGCACGACAGGGTGCGAACACCGGGGAGCTGTTTTTT	CASSARQGANTGELFF
TRBV5-4	.	TRBJ1-4	.	TGTGCCAGCAGCCTCTTGCCTAATGAAAAACTGTTTTTT	CASSLLPNEKLFF
TRBV28	TRBD2	TRBJ2-7	.	TGTGCCAGCAGTTACCCGCTAGCGGGAGTGACCGAGCAGTACTTC	CASSYPLAGVTEQYF
TRBV2	.	TRBJ1-2	.	TGTGCCAGCAGGGCCTTTGCGGGTAACTATGGCTACACCTTC	CASRAFAGNYGYTF
TRBV20-1	TRBD2	TRBJ2-1	.	TGCAGTGCTAGTCCCATCACTCGGGAGGACCAGTTCTTC	CSASPITREDQFF
TRBV27	.	TRBJ2-1	.	TGTGCCAGCAGTTCCGCCGCCCTTGAGGCCTACAATGAGCAGTTCTTC	CASSSAALEAYNEQFF
TRBV9	.	TRBJ2-1	.	TGTGCCAGCAGCGTGGGGTGGGGCGGCAAGGGGCACAATGAGCAGTTCTTC	CASSVGWGGKGHNEQFF
TRBV5-1	TRBD1	TRBJ2-3	.	TGCGCCAGCAGCTTGGGGACAGGGGAAACTGATACGCAGTATTTT	CASSLGTGETDTQYF
TRBV5-1	.	TRBJ2-5	.	TGCGCCAGCAGCCCGGACGGTCAGCCAGAAGAGACCCAGTACTTC	CASSPDGQPEETQYF
TRBV5-6	.	TRBJ1-3	.	TGTGCCAGCAGCTTCTTGAGCTCTGGAAACACCATATATTTT	CASSFLSSGNTIYF
TRBV10-1	.	TRBJ1-3	few	TGCGCCAGCAGGGGAGGCTGGGAATCAGAAAACACCATATATTTT	CASRGGWESENTIYF
TRBV20-1	.	TRBJ1-2	.	TGCAGTGCTAGTGATGCAGGGTCTAACTATGGCTACACCTTC	CSASDAGSNYGYTF
TRBV6-5	TRBD1	TRBJ2-7	once	TGTGCCAGCACGCGGGACAGGACCTACGAGCAGTACTTC	CASTRDRTYEQYF
TRBV4-3	TRBD1	TRBJ1-1	.	TGCGCCAGCAGCCAACAACTTGCCGGGACAGAAGTCATGAACACTGAAGCTTTCTTT	CASSQQLAGTEVMNTEAFF
TRBV3-1/TRBV3-2	TRBD2	TRBJ2-7	.	TGTGCCAGCAGACCGGGAGGGCGTGGCGAGCAGTACTTC	CASRPGGRGEQYF
TRBV18	TRBD1	TRBJ2-3	.	TGTGCCAGCTCACTTTACAGGGGGGATACGCAGTATTTT	CASSLYRGDTQYF
TRBV4-3	.	TRBJ1-2	.	TGCGCCAGCAGCCAAGTGCTCGTCGGGGGCTATGGCTACACCTTC	CASSQVLVGGYGYTF
TRBV7-9	.	TRBJ1-1	.	TGTGCCAGCAGCTACAAGAACACTGAAGCTTTCTTT	CASSYKNTEAFF
TRBV27	.	TRBJ1-6	.	TGTGCCAGCAGTTCCGGGACAAGGCTATCACCCCTCCACTTT	CASSSGTRLSPLHF
TRBV5-1	.	TRBJ1-4	.	TGCGCCAGCAGCTTAGAGGGGTCAACTAATGAAAAACTGTTTTTT	CASSLEGSTNEKLFF
TRBV7-2	TRBD1	TRBJ2-1	.	TGTGCCAGCAGCTTAGAGGCAGGGGGCTCCTACAATGAGCAGTTCTTC	CASSLEAGGSYNEQFF
TRBV18	TRBD1	TRBJ2-7	.	TGTGCCAGCTCCTCCGGACAGGGGCCTGGCGAGCAGTACTTC	CASSSGQGPGEQYF
TRBV12-3/TRBV12-4	.	TRBJ2-3	.	TGTGCCAGCAGTTCAGGCCATACGGGCGCGCAGTATTTT	CASSSGHTGAQYF
TRBV6-5	.	TRBJ2-7	few	TGTGCCAGCAGTTACCGAGACAGCCTTGTCGGGGAGCAGTACTTC	CASSYRDSLVGEQYF